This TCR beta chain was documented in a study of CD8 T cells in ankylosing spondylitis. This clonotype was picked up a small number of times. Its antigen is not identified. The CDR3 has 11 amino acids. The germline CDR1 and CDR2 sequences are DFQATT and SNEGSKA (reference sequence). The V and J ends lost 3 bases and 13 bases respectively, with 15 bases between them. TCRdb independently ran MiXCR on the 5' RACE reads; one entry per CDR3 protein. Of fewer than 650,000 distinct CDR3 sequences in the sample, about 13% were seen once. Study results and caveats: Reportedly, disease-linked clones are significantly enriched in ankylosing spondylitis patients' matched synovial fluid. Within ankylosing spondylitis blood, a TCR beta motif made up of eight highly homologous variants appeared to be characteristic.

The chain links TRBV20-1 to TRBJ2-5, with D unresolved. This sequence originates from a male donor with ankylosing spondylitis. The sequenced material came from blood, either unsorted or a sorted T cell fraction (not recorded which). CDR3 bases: TGCAGTGCTAGGTCGTCAGGCGCCGCGTACTTC. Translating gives CSARSSGAAYF.